This T cell receptor beta chain was sequenced during a study of cytomegalovirus exposure and HLA in healthy donors. About the research overall: From HLA-typed donors, an early data release held about 92 million unique TCRs. Study results and caveats: In a later analysis, most CMV-associated TCR beta chains appeared HLA-restricted. Serostatus for CMV was the only available immune exposure information.

Use of 60 Vbeta and 13 Jbeta primers characterized the PCR. Per the original methods: Unique TCR beta chains totaled about 78 million in a later count, with roughly 12 million of them shared. Assay used: immunoSEQ multiplex PCR; TCRdb lists only in-frame clones, some missing. V and J calls plus clone size are reproduced from that table; the DNA served to infer D and trimming. The sample totals under 90,000 clones; its top ten clones hold 15%. V was pared by 2 bases and J by 0 bases, with 16 bases between. The CDR3 length is 16 residues. Germline V gene lookup returns CDR1 GTSNPN and CDR2 SVGIG (reference sequence). For this clone: Its antigen is currently unknown.

The chain has TRBV30 and TRBJ1-1, with D possibly TRBD1 on 5 matching bases. The sequencing sample was made of PBMCs. The TCR sequence derives from a man aged 45-60 years in good health and CMV-seropositive. CDR3 sequence: CAWSQNSGGLNTEAFF. As DNA, the CDR3 is TGTGCCTGGAGTCAAAATTCGGGGGGTTTGAACACTGAAGCTTTCTTT.